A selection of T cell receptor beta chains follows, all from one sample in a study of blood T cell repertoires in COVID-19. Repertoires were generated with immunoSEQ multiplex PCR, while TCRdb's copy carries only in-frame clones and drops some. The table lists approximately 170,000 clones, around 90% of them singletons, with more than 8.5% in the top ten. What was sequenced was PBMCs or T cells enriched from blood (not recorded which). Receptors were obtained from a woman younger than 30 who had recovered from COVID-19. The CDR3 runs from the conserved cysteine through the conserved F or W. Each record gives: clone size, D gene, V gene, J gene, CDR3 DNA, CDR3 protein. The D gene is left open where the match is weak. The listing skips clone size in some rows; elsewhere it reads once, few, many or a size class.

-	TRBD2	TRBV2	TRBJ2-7	TGTGCCAGCAGGGGCGGGACTAGCGGGTTCCACGAGCAGTACTTC	CASRGGTSGFHEQYF
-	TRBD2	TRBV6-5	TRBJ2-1	TGTGCCAGCAGTCCGGGACTAGCGGGAGTAGTGGGGCAGTTCTTC	CASSPGLAGVVGQFF
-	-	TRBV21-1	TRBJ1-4	TGTGCCAGCAGCAAAGGCCCCGGGACAGGGATTGAAAAACTGTTTTTT	CASSKGPGTGIEKLFF
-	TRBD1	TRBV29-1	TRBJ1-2	TGCAGCGTTATCCCGACAGGGGGATTCTATGGCTACACCTTC	CSVIPTGGFYGYTF
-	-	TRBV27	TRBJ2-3	TGTGCCAGCAGTATCCTCATCCCGGGAACCACAGATACGCAGTATTTT	CASSILIPGTTDTQYF
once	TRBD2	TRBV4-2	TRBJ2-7	TGTGCCAGCAGCCAAGATATACTAGCGGGGGGAAGCTACGAGCAGTACTTC	CASSQDILAGGSYEQYF
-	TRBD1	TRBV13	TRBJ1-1	TGTGCCAGCAGCATGGGACAGGCCACTGAAGCTTTCTTT	CASSMGQATEAFF
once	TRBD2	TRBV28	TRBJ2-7	TGTGCCAGCAGTTCCCCCCGATTGGCTAGCGGGAGGGAGCAGTACTTC	CASSSPRLASGREQYF
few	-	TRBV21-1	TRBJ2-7	TGTGCCACCTTCCATCTGGTAGCGGACTCCTACGAGCAGTACTTC	CATFHLVADSYEQYF
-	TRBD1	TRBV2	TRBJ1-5	TGTGCCAGCAGGGGGACAGGGGGCAAGAGTCAGCCCCAGCATTTT	CASRGTGGKSQPQHF
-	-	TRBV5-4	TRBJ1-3	TGTGCCAGCAGACGGGACAATGGAAACACCATATATTTT	CASRRDNGNTIYF
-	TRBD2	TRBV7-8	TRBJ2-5	TGTGCCAGCAGCTTAGTGACTAGCGGAGTAGAGACCCAGTACTTC	CASSLVTSGVETQYF
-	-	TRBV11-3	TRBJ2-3	TGTGCCAGCAGCCCTGCGGGGTCCAACTTAGATACGCAGTATTTT	CASSPAGSNLDTQYF
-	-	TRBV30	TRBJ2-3	TGTGCCTGGAGTCGCGGCGGGATTATAGATACGCAGTATTTT	CAWSRGGIIDTQYF
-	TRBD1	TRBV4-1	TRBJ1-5	TGCGCCAGCAGCCAAGTGGGCCGGCAGGGGGGCAATCAGCCCCAGCATTTT	CASSQVGRQGGNQPQHF
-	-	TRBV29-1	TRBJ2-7	TGCAGCGCCAGGGGCTCCTCCCCTTTCGAGCAGTACTTC	CSARGSSPFEQYF
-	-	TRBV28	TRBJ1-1	TGTGCCAGCAACCAATATCTCGGGGGGCGAAGCACTGAAGCTTTCTTT	CASNQYLGGRSTEAFF
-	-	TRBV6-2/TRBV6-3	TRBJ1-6	TGTGCCAGCAGTTACTCGCTTTCTGCCTTCGGGATTTATTCACCCCTCCACTTT	CASSYSLSAFGIYSPLHF
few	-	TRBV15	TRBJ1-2	TGTGCCACCAGTACACCCTCGGGGAGGAAGGCCAACCCTAAAAGGGAATATGGCTACACCTTC	CATSTPSGRKANPKREYGYTF
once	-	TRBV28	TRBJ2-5	TGTGCCAGCAGTGAATCCCCTTATCGGGAGACCCAGTACTTC	CASSESPYRETQYF
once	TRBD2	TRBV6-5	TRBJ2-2	TGTGCCAGCAGTTCAGGGCTAGCGGTCACCGGGGAGCTGTTTTTT	CASSSGLAVTGELFF
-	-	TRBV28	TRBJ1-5	TGTGCCAGCAGTTTAGGGGAAACAAGCAGGGGTTATAATCAGCCCCAGCATTTT	CASSLGETSRGYNQPQHF
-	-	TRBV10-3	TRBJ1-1	TGTGCCATCAGTGAGTCGGAGGGCGAGGCTGAAGCTTTCTTT	CAISESEGEAEAFF
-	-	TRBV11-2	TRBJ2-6	TGTGCCAGCAGCTTAAACGAGGCAGTGTCTGGGGCCAACGTCCTGACTTTC	CASSLNEAVSGANVLTF
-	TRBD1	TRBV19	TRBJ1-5	TGTGCCAGTAGCAGGACAGGGGTTAATCAGCCCCAGCATTTT	CASSRTGVNQPQHF
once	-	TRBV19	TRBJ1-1	TGTGCCAGTAGTATAGCCGGAGGGATGGCTGAAGCTTTCTTT	CASSIAGGMAEAFF
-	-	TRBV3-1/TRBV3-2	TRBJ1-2	TGTGCCAGCAGCTCCCAGGTAATCTATGGCTACACCTTC	CASSSQVIYGYTF
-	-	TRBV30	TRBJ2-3	TGTGCTCGGAGGGGCAGCCTCTACCAGGAGACGCAGTATTTT	CARRGSLYQETQYF
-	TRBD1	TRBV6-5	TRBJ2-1	TGTGCCAGCAAAAGACAGGGTAATCTCAATGAGCAGTTCTTC	CASKRQGNLNEQFF
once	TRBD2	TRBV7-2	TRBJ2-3	TGTGCCAGCAGCTTTGTCGCGGCGCGGGGGGGCGGGGATACGCAGTATTTT	CASSFVAARGGGDTQYF
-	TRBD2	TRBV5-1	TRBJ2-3	TGCGCCAGCAGCAGGACTAGCGGGACCTCAGATACGCAGTATTTT	CASSRTSGTSDTQYF
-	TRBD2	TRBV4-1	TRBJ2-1	TGCGCCCCCAGCCGACCGAGAGGGACTATCCGATCCGGCGATGAGCAGTTCTTC	CAPSRPRGTIRSGDEQFF
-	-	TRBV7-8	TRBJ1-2	TGTGCCAGCAGCTTAGACGAGGGTGGCTACACCTTC	CASSLDEGGYTF
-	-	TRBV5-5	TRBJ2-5	TGTGCCAGCACGGGGAAAACCCAAGAGACCCAGTACTTC	CASTGKTQETQYF
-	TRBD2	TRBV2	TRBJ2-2	TGTGCCAGCAGTGAAGATGGGGAGGGTTCCGGGGAGCTGTTTTTT	CASSEDGEGSGELFF
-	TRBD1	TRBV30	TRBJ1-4	TGTGCCTGGAGTGTAAAGGGGGCTCACGACAAACTGTTTTTT	CAWSVKGAHDKLFF
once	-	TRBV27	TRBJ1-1	TGTGCCAGCAGTTCGCCCGTCCGCGGCACTGAAGCTTTCTTT	CASSSPVRGTEAFF
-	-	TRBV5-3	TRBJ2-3	TGTGCCAGAAGTGCCGTGGTAGCGTTTTTCACAGATACGCAGTATTTT	CARSAVVAFFTDTQYF
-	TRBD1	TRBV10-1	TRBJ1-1	TGCGCCAGCAGCCGGGACAGGAACACTGAAGCTTTCTTT	CASSRDRNTEAFF
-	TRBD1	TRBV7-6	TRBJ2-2	TGTGCCAGCACCGACAGGGTGAACACCGGGGAGCTGTTTTTT	CASTDRVNTGELFF
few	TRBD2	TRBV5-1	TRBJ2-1	TGCGCCAGCAGCGAGGGGACTAGCGGGAGCTCGGGTAATGAGCAGTTCTTC	CASSEGTSGSSGNEQFF
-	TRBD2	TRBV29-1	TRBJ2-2	TGCAGCGTTCGGAGCGGGGGGAACACCGGGGAGCTGTTTTTT	CSVRSGGNTGELFF
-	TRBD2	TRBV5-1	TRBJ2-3	TGCGCCAGCAGCTTGGCCGGGGCTAGCGGGATTTACACAGATACGCAGTATTTT	CASSLAGASGIYTDTQYF
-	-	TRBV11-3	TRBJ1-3	TGTGCCAGCAGCTTTTGGAGGTCTGGAAACACCATATATTTT	CASSFWRSGNTIYF
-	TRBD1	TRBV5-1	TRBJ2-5	TGCGCCAGCAGCTTGCGAGGGGGCGGTGAGACCCAGTACTTC	CASSLRGGGETQYF
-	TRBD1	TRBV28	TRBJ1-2	TGTGCCAGCAGTTCGGGACAGCAGCTCTATGGCTACACCTTC	CASSSGQQLYGYTF
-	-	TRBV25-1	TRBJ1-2	TGTGCCAGCAGTGGCCTGACAAGGAACTATGGCTACACCTTC	CASSGLTRNYGYTF
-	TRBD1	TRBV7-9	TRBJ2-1	TGTGCCAGCAGCTTAGAGGGACAGGTTTACAATGAGCAGTTCTTC	CASSLEGQVYNEQFF